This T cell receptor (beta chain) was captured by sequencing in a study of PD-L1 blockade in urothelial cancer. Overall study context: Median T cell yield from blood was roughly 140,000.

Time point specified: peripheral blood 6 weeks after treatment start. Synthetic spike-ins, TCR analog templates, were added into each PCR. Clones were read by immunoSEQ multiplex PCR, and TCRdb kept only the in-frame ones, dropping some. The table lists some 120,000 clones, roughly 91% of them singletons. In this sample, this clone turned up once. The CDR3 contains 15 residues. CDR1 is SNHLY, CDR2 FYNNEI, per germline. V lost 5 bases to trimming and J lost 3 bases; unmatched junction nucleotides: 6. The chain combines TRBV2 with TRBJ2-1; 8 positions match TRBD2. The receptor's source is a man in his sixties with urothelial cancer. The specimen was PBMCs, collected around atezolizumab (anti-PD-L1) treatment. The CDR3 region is CASSPSAGGYNEQFF. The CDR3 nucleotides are TGTGCCAGCAGTCCTTCGGCGGGAGGCTACAATGAGCAGTTCTTC. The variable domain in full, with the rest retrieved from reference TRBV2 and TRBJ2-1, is EPEVTQTPSHQVTQMGQEVILRCVPISNHLYFYWYRQILGQKVEFLVSFYNNEISEKSEIFDDQFSVERPDGSNFTLKIRSTKLEDSAMYFCASSPSAGGYNEQFFGPGTRLTVL.